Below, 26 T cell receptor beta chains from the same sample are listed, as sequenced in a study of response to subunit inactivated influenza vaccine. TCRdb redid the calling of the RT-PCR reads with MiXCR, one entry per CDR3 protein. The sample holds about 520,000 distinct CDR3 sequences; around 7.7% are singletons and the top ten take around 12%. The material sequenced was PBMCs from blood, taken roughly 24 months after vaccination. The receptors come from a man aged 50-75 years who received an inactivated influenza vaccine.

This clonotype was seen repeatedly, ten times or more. CDR3 amino acids: CASRITGTGLTDTQYF. CDR3 DNA sequence: TGCGCCAGCAGAATCACCGGGACAGGACTCACAGATACGCAGTATTTT. This sequence joins TRBV5-1 and TRBJ2-3; 8 bases fit TRBD1. Germline V gene sequence: CDR1 SGHRS, CDR2 YFSETQ. CDR3 length: 16 amino acids. V lost 5 bases and J lost 2; bases outside the gene matches: 10.

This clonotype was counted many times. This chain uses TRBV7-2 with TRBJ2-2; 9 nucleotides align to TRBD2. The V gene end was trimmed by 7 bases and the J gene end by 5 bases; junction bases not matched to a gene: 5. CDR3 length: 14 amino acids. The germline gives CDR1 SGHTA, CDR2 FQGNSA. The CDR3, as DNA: TGTGCCAGCAAATCGGCGGGGGGGACCGGGGAGCTGTTTTTT. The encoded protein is CASKSAGGTGELFF.

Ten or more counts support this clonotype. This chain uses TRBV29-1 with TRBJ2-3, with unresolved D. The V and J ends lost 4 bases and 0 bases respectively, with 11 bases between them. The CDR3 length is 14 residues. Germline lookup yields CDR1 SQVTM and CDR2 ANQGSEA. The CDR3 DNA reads TGCAGCGTTGCTCTTTACGGGAGCACAGATACGCAGTATTTT. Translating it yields CSVALYGSTDTQYF.

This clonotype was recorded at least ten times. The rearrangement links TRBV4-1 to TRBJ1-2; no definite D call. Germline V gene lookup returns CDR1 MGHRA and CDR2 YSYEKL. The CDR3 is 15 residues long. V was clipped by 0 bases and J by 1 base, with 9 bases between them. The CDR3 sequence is CASSQDPGRNYGYTF. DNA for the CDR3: TGCGCCAGCAGCCAAGATCCAGGACGTAACTATGGCTACACCTTC.

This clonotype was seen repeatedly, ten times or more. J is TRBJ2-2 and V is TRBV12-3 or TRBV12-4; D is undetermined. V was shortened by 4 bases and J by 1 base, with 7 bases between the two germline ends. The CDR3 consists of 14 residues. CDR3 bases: TGTGCCAGCAGTTGGGCAGGGAACACCGGGGAGCTGTTTTTT. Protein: CASSWAGNTGELFF.

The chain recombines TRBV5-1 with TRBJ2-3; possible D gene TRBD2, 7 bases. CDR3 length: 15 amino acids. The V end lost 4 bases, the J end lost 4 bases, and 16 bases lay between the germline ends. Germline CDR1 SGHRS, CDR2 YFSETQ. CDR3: CASSLVGGGSDTQYF. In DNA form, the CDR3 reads TGCGCCAGCAGCCTCGTCGGCGGGGGCTCAGATACGCAGTATTTT.

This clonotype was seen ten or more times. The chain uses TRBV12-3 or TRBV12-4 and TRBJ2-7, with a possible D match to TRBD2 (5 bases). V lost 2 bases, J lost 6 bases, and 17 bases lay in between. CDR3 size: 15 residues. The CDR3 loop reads CASSLPPRGMGEQYF. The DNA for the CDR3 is TGTGCCAGCAGTTTACCTCCAAGAGGGATGGGCGAGCAGTACTTC.

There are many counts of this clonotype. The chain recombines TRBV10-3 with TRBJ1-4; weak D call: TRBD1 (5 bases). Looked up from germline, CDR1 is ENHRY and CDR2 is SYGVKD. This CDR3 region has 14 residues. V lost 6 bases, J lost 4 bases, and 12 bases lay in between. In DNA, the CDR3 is TGTGCCATCAGCCCTGGGGGGAATAATGAAAAACTGTTTTTT. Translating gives CAISPGGNNEKLFF.

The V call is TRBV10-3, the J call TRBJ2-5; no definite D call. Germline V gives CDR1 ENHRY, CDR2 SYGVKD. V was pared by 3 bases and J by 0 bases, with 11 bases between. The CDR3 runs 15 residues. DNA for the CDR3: TGTGCCATCAGTGACCCGCTACGGAACCAAGAGACCCAGTACTTC. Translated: CAISDPLRNQETQYF.

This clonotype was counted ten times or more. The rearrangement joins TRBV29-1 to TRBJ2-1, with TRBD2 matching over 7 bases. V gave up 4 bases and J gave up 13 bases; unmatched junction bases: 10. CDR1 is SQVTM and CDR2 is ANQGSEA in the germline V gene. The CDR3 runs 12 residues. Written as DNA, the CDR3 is TGCAGCGTTGTCCCCAGCGGGGCAAACCAGTTCTTC. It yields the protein CSVVPSGANQFF.

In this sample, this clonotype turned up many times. CDR3 in amino acids: CASSTGPPSDTQYF. In nucleotides, the CDR3 is TGCGCCAGCTCTACAGGGCCCCCCTCAGATACGCAGTATTTT. This rearrangement joins TRBV10-2 to TRBJ2-3; possibly TRBD1 for D (6 bases). Trimming cost V 8 bases and J 4 bases, with 16 bases left between them. The CDR3 contains 14 residues. Germline V gene sequence: CDR1 WSHSY, CDR2 SAAADI.

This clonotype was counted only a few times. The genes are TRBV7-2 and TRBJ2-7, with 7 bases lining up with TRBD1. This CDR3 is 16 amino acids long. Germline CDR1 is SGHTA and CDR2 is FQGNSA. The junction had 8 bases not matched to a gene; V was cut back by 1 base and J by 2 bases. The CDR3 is CASSLVSGQRTYEQYF. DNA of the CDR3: TGTGCCAGCAGCTTAGTATCGGGACAGCGCACCTACGAGCAGTACTTC.

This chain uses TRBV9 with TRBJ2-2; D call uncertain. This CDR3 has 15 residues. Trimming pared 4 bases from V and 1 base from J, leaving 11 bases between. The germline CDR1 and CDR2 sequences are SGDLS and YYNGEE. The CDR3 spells CASSPRTENTGELFF. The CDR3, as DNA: TGTGCCAGCAGCCCACGGACGGAGAACACCGGGGAGCTGTTTTTT.

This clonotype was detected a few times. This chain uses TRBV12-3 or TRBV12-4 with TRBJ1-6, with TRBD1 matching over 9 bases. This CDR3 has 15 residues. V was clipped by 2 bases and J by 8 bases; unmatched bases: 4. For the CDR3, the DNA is TGTGCCAGCAGTTTACTCGGGACAGGGTATTCACCCCTCCACTTT. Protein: CASSLLGTGYSPLHF.

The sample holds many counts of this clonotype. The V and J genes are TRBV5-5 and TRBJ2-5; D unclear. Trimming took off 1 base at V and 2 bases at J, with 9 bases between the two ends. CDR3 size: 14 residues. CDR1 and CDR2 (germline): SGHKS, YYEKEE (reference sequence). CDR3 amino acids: CASSLRTVQETQYF. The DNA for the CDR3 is TGTGCCAGCAGCTTGCGGACGGTTCAAGAGACCCAGTACTTC.

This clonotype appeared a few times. The CDR3 sequence is CASSWILGTGTPNTGELFF. The CDR3 region has the DNA TGTGCCAGCAGTTGGATCCTCGGGACAGGGACGCCGAACACCGGGGAGCTGTTTTTT. This rearrangement joins TRBV6-2 or TRBV6-3 to TRBJ2-2; the match to TRBD1 covers 9 bases. The CDR3 loop spans 19 amino acids. In germline, CDR1 is MNHEY, CDR2 SVGEGT. V lost 4 bases, J lost 0 bases, and 12 bases stayed unmatched.

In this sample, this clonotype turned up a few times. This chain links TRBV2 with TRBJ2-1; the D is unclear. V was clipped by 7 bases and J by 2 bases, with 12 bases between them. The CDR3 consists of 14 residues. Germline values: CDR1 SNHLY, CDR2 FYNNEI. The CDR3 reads CASNKGRPYNEQFF. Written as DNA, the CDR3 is TGTGCCAGCAATAAGGGTCGGCCCTACAATGAGCAGTTCTTC.

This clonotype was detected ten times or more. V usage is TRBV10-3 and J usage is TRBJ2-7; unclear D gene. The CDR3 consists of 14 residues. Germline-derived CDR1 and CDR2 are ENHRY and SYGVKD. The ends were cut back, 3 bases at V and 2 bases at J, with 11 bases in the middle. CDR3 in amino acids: CAISEKGGTYEQYF. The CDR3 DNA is TGTGCCATCAGTGAAAAGGGTGGAACCTACGAGCAGTACTTC.

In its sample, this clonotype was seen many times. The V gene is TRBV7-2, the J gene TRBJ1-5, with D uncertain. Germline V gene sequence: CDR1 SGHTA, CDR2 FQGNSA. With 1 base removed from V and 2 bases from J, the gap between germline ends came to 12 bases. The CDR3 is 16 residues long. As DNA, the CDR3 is TGTGCCAGCAGCTTAGTCCCAGGATGGGGCAATCAGCCCCAGCATTTT. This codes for CASSLVPGWGNQPQHF.

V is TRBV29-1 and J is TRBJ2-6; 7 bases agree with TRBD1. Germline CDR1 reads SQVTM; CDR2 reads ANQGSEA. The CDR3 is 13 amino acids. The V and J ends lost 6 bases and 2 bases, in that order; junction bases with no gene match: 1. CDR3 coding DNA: TGCAGCGTGAGGGGGCCTGGGGCCAACGTCCTGACTTTC. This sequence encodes CSVRGPGANVLTF.

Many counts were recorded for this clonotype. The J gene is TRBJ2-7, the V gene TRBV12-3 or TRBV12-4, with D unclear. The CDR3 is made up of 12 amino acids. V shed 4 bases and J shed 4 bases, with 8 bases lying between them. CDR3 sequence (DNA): TGTGCCAGCAGTTCCCCAGGATACGAGCAGTACTTC. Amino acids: CASSSPGYEQYF.

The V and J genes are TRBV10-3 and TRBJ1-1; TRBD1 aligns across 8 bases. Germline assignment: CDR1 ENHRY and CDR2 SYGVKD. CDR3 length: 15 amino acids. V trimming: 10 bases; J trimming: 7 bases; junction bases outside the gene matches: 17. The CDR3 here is CATRTQQGAVGEAFF. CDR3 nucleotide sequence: TGTGCCACCAGAACTCAGCAGGGGGCTGTCGGTGAAGCTTTCTTT.

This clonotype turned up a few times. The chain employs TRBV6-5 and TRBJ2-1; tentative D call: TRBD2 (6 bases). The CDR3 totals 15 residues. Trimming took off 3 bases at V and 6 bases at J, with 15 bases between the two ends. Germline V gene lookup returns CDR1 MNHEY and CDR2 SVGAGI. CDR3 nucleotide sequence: TGTGCCAGCAGTTATCCCCTGGCGGGGATCAATGAGCAGTTCTTC. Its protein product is CASSYPLAGINEQFF.

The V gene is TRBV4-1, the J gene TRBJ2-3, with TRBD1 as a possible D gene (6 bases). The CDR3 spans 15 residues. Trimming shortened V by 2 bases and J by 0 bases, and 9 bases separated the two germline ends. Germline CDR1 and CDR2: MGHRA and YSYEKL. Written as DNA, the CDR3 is TGCGCCAGCAGCCAATTTGGACAGAGCACAGATACGCAGTATTTT. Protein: CASSQFGQSTDTQYF.

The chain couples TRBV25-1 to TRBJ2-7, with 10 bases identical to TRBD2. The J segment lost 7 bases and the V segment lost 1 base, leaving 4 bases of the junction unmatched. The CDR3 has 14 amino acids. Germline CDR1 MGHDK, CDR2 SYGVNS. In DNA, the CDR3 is TGTGCCAGCAGTGAATTCTCACTAGCGGGAGAGCAGTACTTC. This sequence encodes CASSEFSLAGEQYF.

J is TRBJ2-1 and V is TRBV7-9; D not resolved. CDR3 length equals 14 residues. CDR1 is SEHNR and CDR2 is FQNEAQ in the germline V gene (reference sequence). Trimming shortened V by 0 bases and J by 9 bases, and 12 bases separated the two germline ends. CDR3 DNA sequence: TGTGCCAGCAGCTTAGCGCGGCGGCTCGCTGAGCAGTTCTTC. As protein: CASSLARRLAEQFF.